This TCR beta chain was documented in a study of shared clonotypes between healthy human individuals. Overall study context: CD4 naive cells filled three plates per donor, CD4 memory three, CD8 naive two and CD8 memory one.

Worth noting for this clone: Other DNA sequences from this sample encode an identical CDR3 as well.

CD4+ cells underwent separation, giving CD45RA+ naive and CD45RA-negative memory subsets. The V gene's germline CDR1 is MDHEN and CDR2 SYDVKM. This CDR3 has 12 amino acids. Between the trimmed V and J ends, which lost 5 bases and 2 bases, there was a span of 6 bases. Clones were sequenced by immunoSEQ multiplex PCR, and TCRdb holds only the in-frame ones, with some missing. Counted here are 950,000 to 1,200,000 clones, 70% to 85% occurring once; the ten biggest clones make up 0.89%. The clonotype originates from a man younger than 30 in good health. Some clones in this sample may be carry-over from other donors' samples. Sequenced material: memory CD4+ T cells from PBMCs. This sample's subset: CD45RA-negative fraction. V usage is TRBV28 and J usage is TRBJ1-2, with D uncertain. CDR3 DNA: TGTGCCAGCAGTCTCGAGAACTATGGCTACACCTTC. Its translation is CASSLENYGYTF.